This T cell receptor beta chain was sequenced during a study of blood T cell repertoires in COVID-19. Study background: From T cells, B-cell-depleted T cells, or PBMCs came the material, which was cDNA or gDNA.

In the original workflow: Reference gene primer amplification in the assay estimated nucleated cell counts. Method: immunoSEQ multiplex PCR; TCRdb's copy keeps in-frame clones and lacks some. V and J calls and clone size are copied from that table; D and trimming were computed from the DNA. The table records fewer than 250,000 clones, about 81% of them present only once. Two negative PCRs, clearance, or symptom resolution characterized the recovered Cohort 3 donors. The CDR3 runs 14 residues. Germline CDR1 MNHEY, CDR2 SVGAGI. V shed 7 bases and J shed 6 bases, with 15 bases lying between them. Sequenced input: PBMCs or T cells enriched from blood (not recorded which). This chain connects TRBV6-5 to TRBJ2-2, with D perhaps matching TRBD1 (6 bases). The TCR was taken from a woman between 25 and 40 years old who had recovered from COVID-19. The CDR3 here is CASTANHRAGELFF. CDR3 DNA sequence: TGTGCCAGCACCGCAAACCACAGGGCCGGGGAGCTGTTTTTT.